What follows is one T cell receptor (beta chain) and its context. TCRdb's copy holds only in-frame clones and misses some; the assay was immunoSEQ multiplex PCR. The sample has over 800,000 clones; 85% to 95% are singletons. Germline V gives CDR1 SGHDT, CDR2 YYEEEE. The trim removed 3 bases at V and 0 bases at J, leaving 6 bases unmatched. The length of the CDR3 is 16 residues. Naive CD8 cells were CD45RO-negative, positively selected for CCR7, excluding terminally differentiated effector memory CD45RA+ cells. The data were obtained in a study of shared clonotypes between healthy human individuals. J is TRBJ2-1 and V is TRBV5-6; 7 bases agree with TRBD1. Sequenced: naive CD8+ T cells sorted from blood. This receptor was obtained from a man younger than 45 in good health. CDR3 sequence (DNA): TGTGCCAGCAGCTCCTTAGACAGGGTCTCCTACAATGAGCAGTTCTTC. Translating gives CASSSLDRVSYNEQFF.